The source of this T cell receptor (beta chain) is a study of STAT3 mutations in large granular lymphocyte leukemia. Using immunoSEQ multiplex PCR, the repertoire was profiled, and TCRdb retains in-frame clones only, with some absent. The repertoire consists of about 42,000 clones, with approximately 78% occurring once and the leading ten covering 0.43%. Study-wide findings and caveats: Sampling intervals varied between patients and samples. Clonal expansion was inferred from other time points because no sample existed at each clone's first appearance. All newly emerging clones after therapy were STAT3 wild type. In T-cell large granular lymphocyte leukemia, about half of patients showed multiple immunodominant subclonotypes.

This clone turned up a few times. No antigen is known for it. This clonotype was obtained from a human donor with T large granular lymphocyte leukemia. Some clones in this sample may be carry-over from other donors' samples. Sequencing used PBMCs.

The CDR3 protein is CASSPPHGGTEAFF. CDR3 coding DNA: TGTGCCAGCTCACCACCGCATGGTGGCACTGAAGCTTTCTTT. V and J are TRBV18 and TRBJ1-1; D ambiguous. Trimming stripped 0 bases from V and 4 bases from J, with 9 bases between. The CDR3 contains 14 residues. Germline values: CDR1 KGHSH, CDR2 LQKENI. The full variable domain, its missing parts supplied by reference TRBV18 and TRBJ1-1, is NAGVMQNPRHLVRRRGQEARLRCSPMKGHSHVYWYRQLPEEGLKFMVYLQKENIIDESGMPKERFSAEFPKEGPSILRIQQVVRGDSAAYFCASSPPHGGTEAFFGQGTRLTVV.